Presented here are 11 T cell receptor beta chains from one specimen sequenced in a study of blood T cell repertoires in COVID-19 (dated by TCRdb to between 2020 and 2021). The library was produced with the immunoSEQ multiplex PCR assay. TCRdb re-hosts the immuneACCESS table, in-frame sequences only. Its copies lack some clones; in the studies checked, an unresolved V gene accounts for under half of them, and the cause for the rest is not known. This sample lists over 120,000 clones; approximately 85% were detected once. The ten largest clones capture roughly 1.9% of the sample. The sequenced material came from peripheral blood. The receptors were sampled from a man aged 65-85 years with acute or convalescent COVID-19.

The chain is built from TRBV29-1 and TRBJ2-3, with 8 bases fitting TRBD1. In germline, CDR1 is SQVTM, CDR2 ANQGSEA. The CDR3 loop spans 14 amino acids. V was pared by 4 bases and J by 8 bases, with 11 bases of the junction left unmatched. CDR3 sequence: CSVVRDRGSGTQYF. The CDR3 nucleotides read TGCAGCGTTGTTCGAGACAGGGGCAGCGGTACGCAGTATTTT.

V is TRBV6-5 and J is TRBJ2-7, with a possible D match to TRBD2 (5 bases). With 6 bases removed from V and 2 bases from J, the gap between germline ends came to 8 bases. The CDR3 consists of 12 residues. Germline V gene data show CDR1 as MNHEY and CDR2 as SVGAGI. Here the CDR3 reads CASSGITYEQYF. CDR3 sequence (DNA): TGTGCCAGCAGCGGGATAACCTACGAGCAGTACTTC.

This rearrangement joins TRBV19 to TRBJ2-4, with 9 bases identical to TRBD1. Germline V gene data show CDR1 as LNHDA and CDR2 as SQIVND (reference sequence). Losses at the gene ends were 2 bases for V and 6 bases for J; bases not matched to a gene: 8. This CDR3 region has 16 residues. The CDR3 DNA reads TGTGCCAGTAGTATAATGAACAGGGGGCCCGGAAACATTCAGTACTTC. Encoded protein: CASSIMNRGPGNIQYF.

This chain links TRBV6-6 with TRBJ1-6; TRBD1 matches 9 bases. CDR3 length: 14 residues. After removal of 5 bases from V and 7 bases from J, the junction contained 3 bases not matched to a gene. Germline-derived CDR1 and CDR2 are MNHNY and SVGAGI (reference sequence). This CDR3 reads CASSNRGPNSPLHF. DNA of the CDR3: TGTGCCAGCAGTAACAGGGGGCCAAATTCACCCCTCCACTTT.

The CDR3, as DNA: TGCGCCAGCAGCCAAGATAAAGACAGGGTTAGGGATGAGCAGTTCTTC. Translated, it gives CASSQDKDRVRDEQFF. V usage is TRBV4-1 and J usage is TRBJ2-1; 7 bases line up with TRBD1. CDR1 and CDR2 from the germline V gene are MGHRA and YSYEKL. With V trimmed by 0 bases and J by 8 bases, 10 bases remained unmatched. The CDR3 runs to 16 residues.

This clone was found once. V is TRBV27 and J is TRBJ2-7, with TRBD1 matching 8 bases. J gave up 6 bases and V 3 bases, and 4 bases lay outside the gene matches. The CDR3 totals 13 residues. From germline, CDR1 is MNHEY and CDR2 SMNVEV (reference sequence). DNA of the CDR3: TGTGCCAGCAGTTTGGACAGGGTGGGCGAGCAGTACTTC. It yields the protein CASSLDRVGEQYF.

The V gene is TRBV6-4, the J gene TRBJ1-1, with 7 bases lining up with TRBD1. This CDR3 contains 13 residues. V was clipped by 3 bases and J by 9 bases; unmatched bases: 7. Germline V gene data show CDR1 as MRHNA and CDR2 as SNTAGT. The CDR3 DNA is TGTGCCAGCAGTGATATTTCGGGACAGAAAGCTTTCTTT. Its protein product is CASSDISGQKAFF.

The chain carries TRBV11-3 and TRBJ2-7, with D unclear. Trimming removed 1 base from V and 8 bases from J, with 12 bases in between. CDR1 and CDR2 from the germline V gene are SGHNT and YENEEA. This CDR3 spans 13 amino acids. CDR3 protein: CASSLVSEAQQYF. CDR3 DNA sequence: TGTGCCAGCAGCTTAGTCTCCGAGGCCCAGCAGTACTTC.

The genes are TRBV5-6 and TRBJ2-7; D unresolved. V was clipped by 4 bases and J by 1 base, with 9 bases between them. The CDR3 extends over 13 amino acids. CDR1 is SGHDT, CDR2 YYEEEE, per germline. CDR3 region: CASSIWQSYEQYF. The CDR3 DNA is TGTGCCAGCAGCATATGGCAGTCCTACGAGCAGTACTTC.

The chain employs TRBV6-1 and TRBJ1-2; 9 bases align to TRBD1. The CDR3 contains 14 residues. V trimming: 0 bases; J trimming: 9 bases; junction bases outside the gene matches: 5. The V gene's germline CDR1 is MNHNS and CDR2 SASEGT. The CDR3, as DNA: TGTGCCAGCAGTGAAGCGGGACAGGGAAATCGCTACACCTTC. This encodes CASSEAGQGNRYTF.

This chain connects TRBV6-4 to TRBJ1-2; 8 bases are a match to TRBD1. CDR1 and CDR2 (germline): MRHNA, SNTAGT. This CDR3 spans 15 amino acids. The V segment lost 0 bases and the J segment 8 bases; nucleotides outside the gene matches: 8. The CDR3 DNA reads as TGTGCCAGCAGTGACTCGGCCAGGGGGCTTGGCGGCTACACCTTC. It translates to CASSDSARGLGGYTF.